This T cell receptor (beta chain) was identified during a study of shared clonotypes between healthy human individuals. Study-level findings and limits: Having only a few donors restricted how much genetic and exposure-history diversity was captured.

The CDR3 is 14 residues long. Germline V gene lookup returns CDR1 SGHRS and CDR2 YFSETQ. With 4 bases removed from V and 2 bases from J, the gap between germline ends came to 11 bases. This clone was seen only a few times. Antigen unknown. Other DNA sequences from this sample encode an identical CDR3 as well. The repertoire was sequenced with immunoSEQ multiplex PCR; TCRdb's copy has only in-frame clones and lacks some. The sample shows about 480,000 clones, approximately 79% of them seen only once. This clonotype was sampled from a middle-aged woman in good health. Some clones in this sample may be carry-over from other donors' samples. Sequences were obtained from PBMCs. The chain carries TRBV5-1 and TRBJ2-3, with D perhaps matching TRBD2 (7 bases). CDR3 sequence reads: CASSQAGHTDTQYF. CDR3 nucleotide sequence: TGCGCCAGCAGCCAAGCGGGACACACAGATACGCAGTATTTT. Based on the CDR3 plus reference TRBV5-1 and TRBJ2-3, the full variable domain is KAGVTQTPRYLIKTRGQQVTLSCSPISGHRSVSWYQQTPGQGLQFLFEYFSETQRNKGNFPGRFSGRQFSNSRSEMNVSTLELGDSALYLCASSQAGHTDTQYFGPGTRLTVL.